This TCR beta chain was profiled in a study of blood T cell repertoires in COVID-19. The overall study: Acute and convalescent COVID-19 samples came from the United States, Italy and Spain. Sources were T cells, B-cell-depleted T cells, or PBMCs; the material itself was cDNA or gDNA.

A Seattle source enrolled patients during active infection and followed them longitudinally. Germline loops: CDR1 LGHNA, CDR2 YSLEER. This CDR3 has 12 residues. Trimming stripped 6 bases from V and 8 bases from J, with 13 bases between. The table came from immunoSEQ multiplex PCR; TCRdb's copy has only in-frame clones and leaves some out. The sample contains roughly 130,000 clones, 84% of which appear only once. The origin of this receptor is a man aged 25-40 years with COVID-19, enrolled during active disease. The chain combines TRBV4-3 with TRBJ1-2, with a possible D match to TRBD1 (5 bases). Sequenced material: peripheral blood. The DNA of the CDR3 is TGCGCCAGCAGTACAGGCGTAGGGGGCTACACCTTC. Amino acid sequence: CASSTGVGGYTF.